This T cell receptor (beta chain) comes out of a study of cytomegalovirus exposure and HLA in healthy donors. The PCR made use of 60 Vbeta and 13 Jbeta primers. Sequencing was performed with immunoSEQ multiplex PCR; in TCRdb, only in-frame clones are kept and a portion is missing. Among about 140,000 clones listed, 61% were seen once. General observations from the study: The authors later linked a missense DCLRE1C variant to TCR beta V- and J-gene trimming.

With respect to this clone: What it recognizes is unknown.

Germline V CDR1 and CDR2: WNHNN, SYGVQD (reference sequence). The CDR3 runs to 13 residues. V lost 3 bases and J lost 5, with 10 bases in between. The chain employs TRBV10-1 and TRBJ2-5, with a tentative D call TRBD2 (5 bases). This clonotype was obtained from a male donor in good health and CMV-seronegative. Specimen: PBMCs. CDR3 in DNA: TGCGCCAGCAGTGACCCTGAGCGGGAGACCCAGTACTTC. It translates to CASSDPERETQYF.